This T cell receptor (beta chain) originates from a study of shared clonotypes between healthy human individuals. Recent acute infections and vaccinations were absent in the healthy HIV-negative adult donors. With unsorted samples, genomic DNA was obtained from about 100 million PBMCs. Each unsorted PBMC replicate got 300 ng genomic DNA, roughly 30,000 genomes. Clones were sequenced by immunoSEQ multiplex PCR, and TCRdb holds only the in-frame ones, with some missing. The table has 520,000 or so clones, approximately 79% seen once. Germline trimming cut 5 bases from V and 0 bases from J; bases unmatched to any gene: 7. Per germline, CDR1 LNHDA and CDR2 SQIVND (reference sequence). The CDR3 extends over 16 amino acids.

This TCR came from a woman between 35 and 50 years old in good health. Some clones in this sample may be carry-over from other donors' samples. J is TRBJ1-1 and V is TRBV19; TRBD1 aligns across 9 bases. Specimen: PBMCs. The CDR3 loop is CASSLWTGAMNTEAFF. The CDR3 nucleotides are TGTGCCAGTAGTCTATGGACAGGGGCGATGAACACTGAAGCTTTCTTT.